This T cell receptor beta chain was obtained from a study of shared clonotypes between healthy human individuals. The germline gives CDR1 MDHEN, CDR2 SYDVKM. The CDR3 contains 18 residues. V was cut by 1 base and J by 0 bases, with 16 bases left in between. Clones were sequenced by immunoSEQ multiplex PCR, and TCRdb holds only the in-frame ones, with some missing. The repertoire holds over 2,000,000 clones, approximately 92% seen once, with 1.5% to 2% in the top ten. Naive CD8 cells, CD45RO-negative and positively selected for CCR7, excluded terminally differentiated effector memory CD45RA+ cells. The chain recombines TRBV28 with TRBJ1-3; D is perhaps TRBD1 (5 bases). The origin of this receptor is a man between 18 and 35 years old in good health. Some clones in this sample may be carry-over from other donors' samples. Sequenced sample: naive CD8+ T cells from PBMCs. This chain's CDR3 is CASSLSLPGRSSGNTIYF. The CDR3 DNA reads TGTGCCAGCAGTTTATCCCTTCCAGGGCGAAGCTCTGGAAACACCATATATTTT.